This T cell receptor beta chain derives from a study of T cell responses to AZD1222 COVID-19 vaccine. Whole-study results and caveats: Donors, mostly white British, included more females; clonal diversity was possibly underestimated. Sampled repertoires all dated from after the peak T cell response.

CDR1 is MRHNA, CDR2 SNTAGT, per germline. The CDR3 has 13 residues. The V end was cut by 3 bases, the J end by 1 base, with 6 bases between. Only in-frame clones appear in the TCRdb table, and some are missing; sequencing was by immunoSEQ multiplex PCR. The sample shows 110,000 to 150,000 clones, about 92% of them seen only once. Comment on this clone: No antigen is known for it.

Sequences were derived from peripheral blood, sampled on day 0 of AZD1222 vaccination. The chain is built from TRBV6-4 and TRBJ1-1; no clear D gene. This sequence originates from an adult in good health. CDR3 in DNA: TGTGCCAGCAGTGAACAGAGGAACACTGAAGCTTTCTTT. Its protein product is CASSEQRNTEAFF.